This T cell receptor (beta chain) was observed in a study of sequential checkpoint blockade in melanoma. Whole-study context: After nivolumab or ipilimumab alone, about two dozen patients had week-13 rebiopsies.

Treatment described: randomized to nivolumab then ipilimumab (arm A) or the reverse (arm B). DNA-damaging chemotherapy had not been given to any patient beforehand. Sequencing was performed with immunoSEQ multiplex PCR; in TCRdb, only in-frame clones are kept and a portion is missing. The sample records roughly 2,000 clones, roughly a quarter being singletons. The CDR3 is 15 amino acids. Germline V gene lookup returns CDR1 SGHNT and CDR2 YENEEA. Germline trimming cut 5 bases from V and 5 bases from J; bases unmatched to any gene: 4. To note about this clone: Its target is not known.

Regarding the study as a whole: Rising tumor T-cell fraction and clonality meant about 30 times likelier benefit.

The sequence was collected from a human donor with melanoma. This chain joins TRBV11-3 and TRBJ2-2, with 11 bases that match TRBD2. The sample consisted of tumor tissue (inferred from file names), taken from a patient given nivolumab and ipilimumab in sequence. CDR3 bases: TGTGCCAGCAGCCGACTAGCGGGGTTTACCGGGGAGCTGTTTTTT. Protein sequence: CASSRLAGFTGELFF.